Described below is a single TCR beta chain sequence and its context. This sample was included in a study of shared clonotypes between healthy human individuals. Produced via immunoSEQ multiplex PCR; TCRdb's table is partial and in-frame only. The data hold 450,000 to 500,000 clones, with roughly 85% observed a single time. Germline V gene data show CDR1 as MGHRA and CDR2 as YSYEKL. V gave up 0 bases and J gave up 10 bases, with 13 bases separating them. The CDR3 consists of 14 residues. This receptor was taken from a woman aged 40 to 50 in good health. Some clones in this sample may be carry-over from other donors' samples. The chain carries TRBV4-1 and TRBJ2-1; D ambiguous. Sequencing was done on a sample of PBMCs. CDR3 bases: TGCGCCAGCAGCCAAGATTCCGAGGAACAGGAGCAGTTCTTC. It yields the protein CASSQDSEEQEQFF.